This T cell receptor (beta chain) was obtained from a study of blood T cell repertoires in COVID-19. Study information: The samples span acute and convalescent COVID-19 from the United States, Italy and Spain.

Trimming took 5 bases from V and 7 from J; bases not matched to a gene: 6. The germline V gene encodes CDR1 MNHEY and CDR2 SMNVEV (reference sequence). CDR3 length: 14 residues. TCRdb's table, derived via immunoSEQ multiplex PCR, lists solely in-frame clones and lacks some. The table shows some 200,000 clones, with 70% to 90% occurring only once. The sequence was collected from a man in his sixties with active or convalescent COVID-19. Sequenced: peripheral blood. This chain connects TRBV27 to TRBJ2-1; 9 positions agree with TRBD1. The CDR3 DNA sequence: TGTGCCAGCAGTCCGCAGGACAGGGGTAATGAGCAGTTCTTC. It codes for CASSPQDRGNEQFF.